These 22 T cell receptor beta chains originate from one sample sequenced in a study of type 1 and type 2 diabetes patients. Genomic DNA was the PCR template. The TCR beta CDR3 region was amplified using 30 forward and 13 reverse primers. TCRdb itself ran the multiplex PCR reads through MiXCR, one entry per CDR3 protein. Here the sample spans a few hundred thousand distinct CDR3 sequences, 45% to 60% being singletons. Specimen: peripheral blood mononuclear cells (PBMCs). The receptors shown here come from a man younger than 30 with type 2 diabetes.

This clonotype was counted ten times or more. The CDR3 region has the DNA TGTGCCAGCAGTCCAGGGGGCGATGGCTACACCTTC. As protein: CASSPGGDGYTF. The rearrangement joins TRBV7-6 to TRBJ1-2; 8 bases match TRBD1. The J segment lost 6 bases and the V segment lost 6 bases, leaving 3 bases of the junction unmatched. Per the germline V gene, CDR1 is SGHVS and CDR2 is FNYEAQ. This CDR3 spans 12 amino acids.

About this clonotype itself: A read error may account for a junction end that differs from germline. The chain couples TRBV30 to TRBJ1-1, with no clear D. This CDR3 comprises 12 residues. Germline V lookup: CDR1 GTSNPN, CDR2 SVGIG (reference sequence). Here the CDR3 reads CAWSVLNTGAFF. The CDR3 DNA sequence: TGTGCCTGGAGTGTCTTGAACACTGGAGCTTTCTTT.

The J gene is TRBJ1-6, the V gene TRBV20-1; D not resolved. The CDR3 loop spans 13 amino acids. Germline V lookup: CDR1 DFQATT, CDR2 SNEGSKA (reference sequence). The germline V and J ends were trimmed by 3 bases and 7 bases, with 10 bases remaining between them. CDR3: CSARDVGNSPLHF. DNA for the CDR3: TGCAGTGCTAGGGATGTTGGGAATTCACCCCTCCACTTT.

This clonotype was seen a few times. The chain uses TRBV24-1 and TRBJ2-1; 14 nucleotides line up with TRBD2. V lost 7 bases to trimming and J lost 7 bases; unmatched junction nucleotides: 14. There are 18 residues in the CDR3. Germline V gene data show CDR1 as KGHDR and CDR2 as SFDVKD. The CDR3 loop is CATRAKGSGTSGGNEQFF. DNA of the CDR3: TGTGCCACCAGGGCAAAGGGCTCCGGGACTAGCGGGGGAAATGAGCAGTTCTTC.

The rearrangement links TRBV12-3 or TRBV12-4 to TRBJ1-6; D gene uncertain. Deletions cut 6 bases from V and 8 bases from J, with 14 bases between. The CDR3 sequence is 14 residues long. In DNA, the CDR3 is TGTGCCAGCAGCGCGGTGGGCGGAGATTCACCCCTCCACTTT. It is translated as CASSAVGGDSPLHF.

The J gene is TRBJ2-1, the V gene TRBV10-1; D possibly corresponds to TRBD2 (5 bases). V was pared by 5 bases and J by 7 bases, with 15 bases between. Per germline, CDR1 WNHNN and CDR2 SYGVQD (reference sequence). CDR3 length: 14 residues. In DNA, the CDR3 is TGCGCCAGCAGTACTGATAGCGTCCAAAATGAGCAGTTCTTC. Translation gives CASSTDSVQNEQFF.

In this sample, this clonotype turned up a few times. This chain links TRBV7-8 with TRBJ1-1, with a possible D match to TRBD1 (5 bases). The V gene's germline CDR1 is SGHVS and CDR2 FQNEAQ. V was pared by 5 bases and J by 6 bases, with 16 bases between. This CDR3 has 14 amino acids. CDR3 protein: CASSVVGGRAEAFF. CDR3 nucleotide sequence: TGTGCCAGCAGCGTAGTCGGGGGAAGGGCTGAAGCTTTCTTT. Full variable domain (missing parts from reference TRBV7-8 and TRBJ1-1): GAGVSQSPRYKVAKRGQDVALRCDPISGHVSLFWYQQALGQGPEFLTYFQNEAQLDKSGLPSDRFFAERPEGSVSTLKIQRTQQEDSAVYLCASSVVGGRAEAFFGQGTRLTVV.

This chain links TRBV4-3 with TRBJ2-2; D is unresolved. CDR3 length: 18 residues. CDR1 LGHNA and CDR2 YSLEER come from the germline V gene. V lost 0 bases and J 2 bases, leaving 16 bases between the germline ends. CDR3 loop: CASSQEIGQRPNTGELFF. CDR3 sequence (DNA): TGCGCCAGCAGCCAAGAAATTGGGCAACGCCCCAACACCGGGGAGCTGTTTTTT.

As regards this clonotype: Just one base apart from a much larger clone, this may be a read error. V and J are TRBV10-3 and TRBJ2-7; 7 positions match TRBD2. Germline V gives CDR1 ENHRY, CDR2 SYGVKD. The CDR3 totals 14 residues. V dropped 4 bases and J dropped 3; count of bases not matched to a gene: 6. The CDR3 region is CAISGSTSDYEQYF. CDR3 in DNA: TGTGCCATCAGTGGGTCAACTAGCGACTACGAGCAGTACTTC.

This clonotype has a handful of counts. The chain links TRBV2 to TRBJ1-1; D is unclear. CDR1 is SNHLY, CDR2 FYNNEI, per germline. CDR3 length: 12 residues. V was shortened by 6 bases and J by 0 bases, with 5 bases between the two germline ends. CDR3 in DNA: TGTGCCAGCAGGGTCCTGAACACTGAAGCTTTCTTT. The encoded protein is CASRVLNTEAFF.

The chain carries TRBV4-1 and TRBJ2-7; TRBD2 matches at 7 bases. Trimming cost V 4 bases and J 3 bases; bases outside gene matches: 12. This CDR3 contains 16 residues. Per the germline V gene, CDR1 is MGHRA and CDR2 is YSYEKL. CDR3 in amino acids: CASSRGGLADRYEQYF. CDR3 nucleotides: TGCGCCAGCAGCCGAGGAGGGCTAGCGGACCGCTACGAGCAGTACTTC.

The sample holds a few counts of this clonotype. The chain combines TRBV19 with TRBJ2-7; maybe TRBD1 (6 bases). Trimming left V 9 bases short and J 3 bases short, with 27 bases between. The germline V gene encodes CDR1 LNHDA and CDR2 SQIVND (reference sequence). This CDR3 is 17 amino acids long. CDR3 sequence reads: CASSQDWGRDTYYEQYF. Here the CDR3 DNA reads TGTGCCAGCAGCCAAGATTGGGGCCGGGACACATACTACGAGCAGTACTTC.

This clonotype was picked up a small number of times. The V and J genes are TRBV12-3 or TRBV12-4 and TRBJ1-6, with D possibly matching TRBD1 (5 bases). The CDR3 length is 14 residues. Trimming stripped 3 bases from V and 9 bases from J, with 12 bases between. CDR3 bases: TGTGCCAGCAGTTTTTGGGACCCTTCTTCACCCCTCCACTTT. Amino acid sequence: CASSFWDPSSPLHF.

The chain recombines TRBV7-8 with TRBJ2-1; 7 bases are a match to TRBD2. The germline V gene encodes CDR1 SGHVS and CDR2 FQNEAQ. V dropped 4 bases and J dropped 9; count of bases not matched to a gene: 9. The CDR3 length is 14 residues. DNA of the CDR3: TGTGCCAGCAGCTCGGGACTACCGTGGGGTGAGCAGTTCTTC. It translates to CASSSGLPWGEQFF.

This clonotype was found a few times. The CDR3 DNA reads as TGCAGTGCTAGGCAAGGGACTATAATCCACGAGCAGTACTTC. This codes for CSARQGTIIHEQYF. The V gene is TRBV20-1, the J gene TRBJ2-7, with 7 nucleotides matching TRBD2. CDR3 length: 14 amino acids. V shed 3 bases, J shed 5 bases, and the junction held 10 bases outside the gene matches. Germline loops: CDR1 DFQATT, CDR2 SNEGSKA (reference sequence).

To note about this clonotype: At one boundary the junction diverges from the germline segment, which might be a read error. The rearrangement links TRBV2 to TRBJ2-2, with 9 bases that match TRBD2. The V gene's germline CDR1 is SNHLY and CDR2 FYNNEI. The CDR3 length is 18 residues. The CDR3 spells CATSESLFGSGSIGELFF. In DNA, the CDR3 is TGTGCCACCAGTGAGTCCCTGTTCGGTAGCGGGAGTATCGGGGAGCTGTTTTTT.

This chain connects TRBV20-1 to TRBJ1-1; TRBD1 matches 9 bases. The CDR3 totals 13 residues. Per the germline V gene, CDR1 is DFQATT and CDR2 is SNEGSKA (reference sequence). After removal of 4 bases from V and 3 bases from J, the junction contained 3 bases not matched to a gene. For the CDR3, the DNA is TGCAGTGCTACTACAGGGGGCGACACTGAAGCTTTCTTT. Its translation: CSATTGGDTEAFF.

The chain joins TRBV20-1 to TRBJ1-5, with no clear D. The CDR3 is made up of 16 amino acids. CDR1 is DFQATT, CDR2 SNEGSKA, per germline (reference sequence). V dropped 6 bases and J dropped 1 base, with 19 bases sitting between them. The CDR3 reads CSAPSRQGESNQPQHF. CDR3 bases: TGCAGTGCCCCCTCTCGACAAGGCGAGAGCAATCAGCCCCAGCATTTT.

V usage is TRBV12-5 and J usage is TRBJ1-5, with TRBD1 matching over 8 bases. J was trimmed by 2 bases and V by 2 bases; bases with no gene match: 11. CDR1 is LGHNT, CDR2 FRNRAP, per germline. This CDR3 is 18 amino acids long. The DNA of the CDR3 is TGTGCTAGTGGTTTGATAGTAGGTGGGACAGGAGGCAATCAGCCCCAGCATTTT. Protein product: CASGLIVGGTGGNQPQHF.

This clonotype was picked up a small number of times. The chain employs TRBV20-1 and TRBJ1-4; the D is unclear. V was trimmed by 6 bases and J by 4 bases, leaving 9 bases between them. The CDR3 length is 12 residues. Germline V gene data show CDR1 as DFQATT and CDR2 as SNEGSKA (reference sequence). CDR3 coding DNA: TGCAGTGCGGGTGGGTTTAATGAAAAACTGTTTTTT. Its translation is CSAGGFNEKLFF.

Written as DNA, the CDR3 is TGCAGTGCTAGAGGACAACAGGGGACCCGTGGCAATGAGCAGTTCTTC. Encoded protein: CSARGQQGTRGNEQFF. The chain uses TRBV20-1 and TRBJ2-1, with 7 bases fitting TRBD1. The V segment lost 1 base and the J segment 6 bases; nucleotides outside the gene matches: 12. The CDR3 spans 16 residues. Germline CDR1 reads DFQATT; CDR2 reads SNEGSKA (reference sequence).

The CDR3 protein is CASSYSKVTTDTQYF. DNA of the CDR3: TGTGCCAGCAGTTACTCGAAGGTTACCACAGATACGCAGTATTTT. The chain couples TRBV2 to TRBJ2-3; D gene unclear. The CDR3 spans 15 residues. Germline values: CDR1 SNHLY, CDR2 FYNNEI. With 5 bases removed from V and 2 bases from J, the gap between germline ends came to 14 bases.